This is a list of T cell receptor beta chains from one sample in a study of cytomegalovirus exposure and HLA in healthy donors. The table came from immunoSEQ multiplex PCR; TCRdb's copy has only in-frame clones and leaves some out. Among 150,000 to 200,000 clones listed, around four fifths were seen once. Sequencing was done on a sample of PBMCs. The receptors were sampled from a man younger than 35 in good health and CMV-seronegative. The CDR3 runs from the conserved cysteine through the conserved F or W. A D gene is named only where the DNA matches it firmly. Some rows mark clone size as missing; the rest say once, few, many or name a class of expanded clone.

len	abundance	d_gene	v_gene	j_gene	CDR3nt	CDR3aa
15	-	-	TRBV5-1	TRBJ1-1	TGCGCCAGCAGCTTCGACAGTTCGGGGAGGACTGAAGCTTTCTTT	CASSFDSSGRTEAFF
13	-	TRBD1	TRBV7-3	TRBJ2-5	TGTGCCAGCAGCGCCGGGACAGAAGAGACCCAGTACTTC	CASSAGTEETQYF
11	-	-	TRBV27	TRBJ2-7	TGTGCCAGCAGATCTTTGCGGGAGCAGTACTTC	CASRSLREQYF
14	-	-	TRBV7-2	TRBJ2-7	TGTGCCAGCAGCTTAGGGGGGGTCCCCTACGAGCAGTACTTC	CASSLGGVPYEQYF
16	-	TRBD2	TRBV6-5	TRBJ2-3	TGTGCCAGCAGTTTCTCTAGCGGGGGACACACAGATACGCAGTATTTT	CASSFSSGGHTDTQYF
11	-	-	TRBV19	TRBJ2-7	TGTGCCAGTAGTATAGGCTACGAGCAGTACTTC	CASSIGYEQYF
14	-	-	TRBV29-1	TRBJ1-2	TGCAGCGTTGATAACAGACGACGTAACTATGGCTACACCTTC	CSVDNRRRNYGYTF
18	-	-	TRBV28	TRBJ1-5	TGTGCCAGCAGTTTATCCCCGGGAGAGGGGAATAGCAATCAGCCCCAGCATTTT	CASSLSPGEGNSNQPQHF
15	-	TRBD1	TRBV4-1	TRBJ1-5	TGCGCCAGCAGCCAAGAGGGACAGGGTTATCAGCCCCAGCATTTT	CASSQEGQGYQPQHF
15	-	TRBD1	TRBV5-6	TRBJ2-7	TGTGCCAGCAGCTTGGGGACAGGGCCTCCGGACGAGCAGTACTTC	CASSLGTGPPDEQYF
16	once	-	TRBV2	TRBJ2-3	TGTGCCAGCAGTGAAATTTCAGGGGTCCCCACAGATACGCAGTATTTT	CASSEISGVPTDTQYF
13	-	-	TRBV5-6	TRBJ1-4	TGTGCCAGCAGCGAGGGTCGGTTGGGAAAACTGTTTTTT	CASSEGRLGKLFF